This is a list of T cell receptor beta chains from one sample in a study of T cell responses to AZD1222 COVID-19 vaccine. Profiling relied on immunoSEQ multiplex PCR, and the TCRdb table lists in-frame clones only, not all of them. In the table there are around 100,000 clones, 88% of which are singletons. The sample consisted of peripheral blood, taken 28 days after the second AZD1222 dose. The receptor set was obtained from an adult who received the AZD1222 COVID-19 vaccine. Each CDR3 is given with its conserved first and last residue. The D gene is left open where the match is weak. For some rows the clone size is stated as once, few or many, or as a class when expanded; others skip it.

J | D | V | size | length | DNA | CDR3
TRBJ1-6 | . | TRBV5-5 | . | 13 | TGTGCCAGCAGCTCCGTCCCTAATTCACCCCTCCACTTT | CASSSVPNSPLHF
TRBJ1-1 | TRBD1 | TRBV4-3 | . | 15 | TGCGCCAGCAGCCAGAGTGGACAGGGGGCGTCTGAAGCTTTCTTT | CASSQSGQGASEAFF
TRBJ1-1 | . | TRBV7-9 | . | 17 | TGTGCCAGCAGCCCCACCCGGCAAGTGCGGGGCGCCACTGAAGCTTTCTTT | CASSPTRQVRGATEAFF
TRBJ1-2 | . | TRBV12-3/TRBV12-4 | . | 13 | TGTGCCAGCAGTCTGTGGGGGGGTGACGGCTACACCTTC | CASSLWGGDGYTF
TRBJ1-4 | . | TRBV7-9 | . | 14 | TGTGCCAGCAGCTTAGGTGGGGAGGCAGAAAAACTGTTTTTT | CASSLGGEAEKLFF
TRBJ2-3 | . | TRBV3-1/TRBV3-2 | . | 15 | TGTGCCAGCAGCCAAGAGGGACTTCGCACAGATACGCAGTATTTT | CASSQEGLRTDTQYF
TRBJ2-7 | . | TRBV4-3 | . | 15 | TGCGCCAGCAGCCAAGTGCAGGATCCCTCCTACGAGCAGTACTTC | CASSQVQDPSYEQYF
TRBJ1-1 | TRBD1 | TRBV7-2 | . | 14 | TGTGCCAGCAGCGCCAGGACAGGGTATGAGTGGGCTTTCTTT | CASSARTGYEWAFF
TRBJ1-1 | . | TRBV6-5 | . | 12 | TGTGCCAGCGGGCCCAGGAACACTGAAGCTTTCTTT | CASGPRNTEAFF
TRBJ2-7 | TRBD1 | TRBV5-5 | once | 15 | TGTGCCAGCAGCGGAGCCGGGACAGCTTCCTACGAGCAGTACTTC | CASSGAGTASYEQYF
TRBJ1-4 | . | TRBV12-3/TRBV12-4 | . | 13 | TGTGCCAGCAGTTTGCGGGATAGGGAAAAACTGTTTTTT | CASSLRDREKLFF
TRBJ1-6 | . | TRBV4-2 | . | 17 | TGTGCCAGCAGCCAAGTCGATTCCCGCAGCTATAATTCACCCCTCCACTTT | CASSQVDSRSYNSPLHF
TRBJ1-5 | . | TRBV6-5 | . | 13 | TGTGCCAGCAGCCCCCAGGGGAGTCAGCCCCAGCATTTT | CASSPQGSQPQHF
TRBJ1-5 | . | TRBV4-3 | . | 18 | TGCGCCAGCAGCCAAGATCCGTACAGGCCTGAGCGCAATCAGCCCCAGCATTTT | CASSQDPYRPERNQPQHF
TRBJ1-1 | . | TRBV6-5 | . | 12 | TGTGCCAGCAGTTCGGACGGACTAAAAGCTTTCTTT | CASSSDGLKAFF
TRBJ1-2 | . | TRBV5-1 | . | 13 | TGCGCCAGCCGGGTCCAGGACGGGAATGGCTACACCTTC | CASRVQDGNGYTF
TRBJ2-1 | . | TRBV9 | . | 14 | TGTGCCAGCAGCGTAGGACTCTCCTACAATGAGCAGTTCTTC | CASSVGLSYNEQFF
TRBJ2-3 | . | TRBV7-9 | . | 13 | TGTGCCAGCCGTGACAGCCGCACAGATACGCAGTATTTT | CASRDSRTDTQYF
TRBJ1-3 | . | TRBV5-1 | . | 15 | TGCGCCAGCAGCTTGGACGGCTTCTCTGGAAACACCATATATTTT | CASSLDGFSGNTIYF
TRBJ1-1 | . | TRBV6-1 | . | 16 | TGTGCCAGCAGTGAATTCCTGGACAGTATGAACACTGAAGCTTTCTTT | CASSEFLDSMNTEAFF
TRBJ2-2 | TRBD2 | TRBV6-2/TRBV6-3 | . | 15 | TGTGCCAGCAGTTACGCCGGACTAGCCTCCGGGGAGCTGTTTTTT | CASSYAGLASGELFF
TRBJ2-7 | TRBD1 | TRBV2 | . | 13 | TGTGCCAGCAGCCCGGACAGGGACAGCGAGCAGTACTTC | CASSPDRDSEQYF
TRBJ1-3 | . | TRBV5-6 | . | 13 | TGTGCCAGCAGCTCCTGGGTTGGAAACACCATATATTTT | CASSSWVGNTIYF
TRBJ2-1 | . | TRBV4-3 | . | 15 | TGCGCCAGCAGCCAAGAACACACTACCTACAATGAGCAGTTCTTC | CASSQEHTTYNEQFF
TRBJ2-1 | TRBD1 | TRBV6-1 | . | 15 | TGTGCCAGCAGGGAAGGACAGGGGCACTACAATGAGCAGTTCTTC | CASREGQGHYNEQFF
TRBJ2-5 | TRBD2 | TRBV29-1 | . | 13 | TGCAGCGGCCGACTAGCGGGGGTTGAGACCCAGTACTTC | CSGRLAGVETQYF
TRBJ2-2 | . | TRBV7-2 | . | 13 | TGTGCCAGCAGCCAGAGGCCCCCCGGGGAGCTGTTTTTT | CASSQRPPGELFF
TRBJ1-6 | . | TRBV9 | . | 15 | TGTGCCAGCAGCCCGAAAGCTGGGTCTAATTCACCCCTCCACTTT | CASSPKAGSNSPLHF
TRBJ2-5 | . | TRBV20-1 | . | 14 | TGCAGTGCCAGTGGGGGACTTGCCCAAGAGACCCAGTACTTC | CSASGGLAQETQYF
TRBJ2-5 | . | TRBV11-2 | . | 14 | TGTGCCAGCAGCTTAGTTGATGGGCTCGGGACCCAGTACTTC | CASSLVDGLGTQYF
TRBJ2-1 | TRBD1 | TRBV4-1 | . | 16 | TGCGCCAGCAGCCAGACAATCAAGACAGGGGGAGGTGAGCAGTTCTTC | CASSQTIKTGGGEQFF
TRBJ1-5 | TRBD1 | TRBV6-5 | . | 14 | TGTGCCAGCAGTAAAACCGGGACAGGGACGCCCCAGCATTTT | CASSKTGTGTPQHF
TRBJ1-6 | . | TRBV7-3 | . | 15 | TGTGCCAGCAGCTTAATGGCAGGGCTGGGTTCACCCCTCCACTTT | CASSLMAGLGSPLHF
TRBJ2-7 | TRBD1 | TRBV29-1 | . | 14 | TGCAGCGTCCAAAGGGGGACAGGGTGGTCCGAGCAGTACTTC | CSVQRGTGWSEQYF
TRBJ1-2 | . | TRBV7-2 | . | 14 | TGTGCCAGCAGCTTAGGTGCCCAGGGTTTGGGCTACACCTTC | CASSLGAQGLGYTF
TRBJ1-2 | . | TRBV5-1 | . | 15 | TGCGCCAGCAGCCCACAACAGGGTTGGGACTATGGCTACACCTTC | CASSPQQGWDYGYTF
TRBJ1-2 | TRBD1 | TRBV18 | . | 13 | TGTGCCAGCTCTCTCGACAGGGTCTATGGCTACACCTTC | CASSLDRVYGYTF